Listed below are T cell receptor beta chains from one sample, sequenced in a study of tumor and adjacent non-tumor tissue in lung cancer. MiXCR, applied by TCRdb to the multiplex PCR reads, yields one record per CDR3 protein. The sample consists of 77,000 or so distinct CDR3 sequences, about three quarters of them appearing once. Source material: lung tumor tissue. The receptors shown here come from a woman aged 45-65 years with non-small cell lung cancer. CDR3s leave out the opening cysteine and the closing phenylalanine or tryptophan. For some rows the clone size is stated as once, few or many, or as a class when expanded; others skip it.

v_gene,abundance,j_gene,CDR3aa
TRBV28,NA,TRBJ2-1,ASSFGLASNEQL
TRBV28,NA,TRBJ2-5,TSSNSLPGETQY
TRBV4-1,NA,TRBJ2-1,ASSQPPGLAGNEHF
TRBV6-1,NA,TRBJ2-3,ASKTSGVTDTQY
TRBV6-5,NA,TRBJ2-3,ASSGSLTDMQY
TRBV11-3,NA,TRBJ2-1,ASNNRDSSCDEQF
TRBV6-1,NA,TRBJ1-5,ASSLPMGLENQPQH
TRBV7-9,NA,TRBJ2-5,ASSFVTQETRY
TRBV28,NA,TRBJ2-3,ASSAPSGLTDTQH
TRBV6-1,few,TRBJ2-2,ASNGTPDGELF
TRBV6-5,NA,TRBJ2-3,ASSYSSRDSPQTTDTQY
TRBV11-1,NA,TRBJ2-7,ASSFRQDYEQY
TRBV11-3,NA,TRBJ2-1,ASSLVGDSYNEQF
TRBV6-1,NA,TRBJ2-6,ASSERFGRGANVLT
TRBV7-9,many,TRBJ2-1,ASSPLQSSYNEQF
TRBV10-3,NA,TRBJ1-6,AISGSGRADNSSLH
TRBV4-2,few,TRBJ1-2,ASSQEGQVYGYT
TRBV11-1,NA,TRBJ2-1,ASNSGLAEWLQF
TRBV4-2,NA,TRBJ1-1,ASRQDDTFWEAF
TRBV12-3/TRBV12-4,NA,TRBJ2-1,ASSCGNDQF
TRBV11-2,NA,TRBJ1-6,ASSLDRSNSSLH
TRBV6-1,NA,TRBJ2-3,ASSQTGLASADTQY
TRBV10-3,NA,TRBJ2-4,AISVGGEGIQH
TRBV10-3,NA,TRBJ2-5,VISGSSGRAQETPY
TRBV29-1,NA,TRBJ2-1,IVWTSGFYNEQF
TRBV7-9,NA,TRBJ1-5,ACSSQGYNQPQH
TRBV29-1,medium-sized,TRBJ2-5,VVRETQY
TRBV10-2,NA,TRBJ2-7,ASAGQGRYEQY
TRBV24-1,NA,TRBJ2-2,ATSDLPPVNTGELF
TRBV14,NA,TRBJ2-7,ASSHEAGMPYEQY
TRBV6-5,NA,TRBJ2-7,ASRKLAGAVSEQY
TRBV10-3,NA,TRBJ2-7,AISQGPPYEQY
TRBV5-8,NA,TRBJ2-5,ASLSSRQESQY
TRBV6-4,NA,TRBJ2-3,ASSDSTGGVDTQY
TRBV6-1,once,TRBJ2-3,ASNSAPGQGTDMQY
TRBV6-1,NA,TRBJ2-7,ASFLAGTDEQY
TRBV6-5,many,TRBJ2-7,ASSYSIYGLAGGGQY
TRBV11-3,NA,TRBJ2-3,ASSPNGGGTDTQY
TRBV29-1,NA,TRBJ1-5,SVGQGDHPQH
TRBV28,NA,TRBJ1-5,GSTIPSGGQPQH
TRBV6-5,NA,TRBJ2-7,ASSHRALAGAYELY
TRBV11-2,NA,TRBJ2-1,AGSPGGLAGVGEQF
TRBV6-1,once,TRBJ2-1,ASNEAIGQGNNEQF
TRBV4-1,few,TRBJ1-2,ASSPKWTGYWHGYT
TRBV27,many,TRBJ1-5,ASSSQGSNQPQH
TRBV4-2,NA,TRBJ2-7,AGSHPPSGDSYEQY
TRBV6-6,NA,TRBJ2-7,ASSYPFQVGGDYEQY
TRBV12-5,NA,TRBJ2-3,ASGLGSQGHGIDTQY
TRBV20-1,many,TRBJ2-3,SAPSWVGTSGTDTQY
TRBV6-5,NA,TRBJ1-5,ASNTGQGNQPQH
TRBV4-2,NA,TRBJ2-2,ASGQGRVARVNTGELF
TRBV28,NA,TRBJ2-4,ASINLRDPSAILAKNIQY
TRBV10-2,NA,TRBJ1-4,ASSRQNEKLF
TRBV6-1,NA,TRBJ2-3,ASSGTGGHDMQY
TRBV12-3/TRBV12-4,NA,TRBJ2-7,ASRVGLWQY
TRBV20-1,NA,TRBJ2-5,STKTGGRETQY
TRBV6-5,NA,TRBJ1-2,ASSYSGRALHGYT